Each of the 19 T cell receptor beta chains below was sequenced from the same sample in a study of somatic mutations in cytotoxic T cells in rheumatoid arthritis. The table came from immunoSEQ multiplex PCR; TCRdb's copy has only in-frame clones and leaves some out. The profile shows about 15,000 clones, roughly 77% of them singletons. The source material was CD8+ T cells sorted from blood. The receptors here all came from an adult with rheumatoid arthritis.

In this sample, this clone is medium-sized. V and J are TRBV27 and TRBJ1-4; D possibly corresponds to TRBD1 (5 bases). Trimming cost V 6 bases and J 5 bases, with 13 bases left between them. The CDR3 is made up of 14 amino acids. Germline V gives CDR1 MNHEY, CDR2 SMNVEV (reference sequence). For the CDR3, the DNA is TGTGCCAGCAGAAGTTGGGGCCCGAATGAAAAACTGTTTTTT. It codes for CASRSWGPNEKLFF.

The gene calls are TRBV6-5 and TRBJ1-1; D not resolved. The CDR3 spans 13 residues. V was trimmed by 2 bases and J by 3 bases, leaving 7 bases between them. Germline values: CDR1 MNHEY, CDR2 SVGAGI. The CDR3 loop reads CASSYTRYTEAFF. The CDR3 DNA follows: TGTGCCAGCAGTTACACGCGGTACACTGAAGCTTTCTTT.

The genes are TRBV7-6 and TRBJ2-7; 8 bases are shared with TRBD2. This CDR3 is built from 13 residues. Trimming cost V 5 bases and J 5 bases; bases outside gene matches: 5. CDR1 and CDR2 from the germline V gene are SGHVS and FNYEAQ. Here the CDR3 reads CASSLSGSDEQYF. In nucleotides, the CDR3 is TGTGCCAGCAGCCTGAGCGGGAGTGACGAGCAGTACTTC.

The chain couples TRBV7-9 to TRBJ2-7; TRBD1 agrees at 7 bases. This CDR3 has 14 amino acids. The germline gives CDR1 SEHNR, CDR2 FQNEAQ (reference sequence). The J segment lost 5 bases and the V segment lost 2 bases, leaving 6 bases of the junction unmatched. CDR3 residues: CASSLYTGVHEQYF. CDR3 nucleotides: TGTGCCAGCAGCTTATATACAGGGGTCCACGAGCAGTACTTC.

A few counts support this clone. V is TRBV4-1 and J is TRBJ1-3, with D unclear. Germline lookup yields CDR1 MGHRA and CDR2 YSYEKL. V lost 0 bases, J lost 0 bases, and 6 bases lay in between. CDR3 length: 15 amino acids. The CDR3 DNA reads as TGCGCCAGCAGCCAAGATTGGAACTCTGGAAACACCATATATTTT. It encodes CASSQDWNSGNTIYF.

J is TRBJ2-5 and V is TRBV5-6, with TRBD1 as a possible D gene (6 bases). The DNA matches TRBJ2-7 better at its end, which makes the J call doubtful. Germline V lookup: CDR1 SGHDT, CDR2 YYEEEE. The CDR3 sequence is 14 residues long. The CDR3 protein is CASSFGTPSYEQYF. The CDR3 coding sequence is TGTGCCAGCAGCTTCGGGACACCCTCCTACGAGCAGTACTTC.

The V call is TRBV4-1, the J call TRBJ1-1, with unresolved D. The CDR3 covers 15 residues. Germline CDR1 is MGHRA and CDR2 is YSYEKL. V dropped 1 base and J dropped 0 bases, with 9 bases sitting between them. The CDR3 DNA reads as TGCGCCAGCAGCCAAGTCAAGGGCCTGAACACTGAAGCTTTCTTT. Translating it yields CASSQVKGLNTEAFF.

The CDR3 DNA sequence: TGTGCCTGGAATAGCGGACAGGGGAATCAGCCCCAGCATTTT. This encodes CAWNSGQGNQPQHF. V and J are TRBV30 and TRBJ1-5; 9 bases map to TRBD1. V trimming: 4 bases; J trimming: 4 bases; junction bases outside the gene matches: 5. The CDR3 totals 14 residues. In germline, CDR1 is GTSNPN, CDR2 SVGIG (reference sequence).

This chain links TRBV18 with TRBJ2-4, with D perhaps matching TRBD2 (7 bases). Between the trimmed V and J ends, which lost 6 bases and 9 bases, there was a span of 21 bases. This CDR3 comprises 15 residues. The germline CDR1 and CDR2 sequences are KGHSH and LQKENI. The CDR3 loop reads CASSQEGGQRGIQYF. CDR3 DNA sequence: TGTGCCAGCTCCCAAGAGGGGGGGCAGAGAGGCATTCAGTACTTC.

V gene TRBV6-1 combines with J gene TRBJ2-5; D remains unclear. The CDR3 consists of 14 residues. Trimming shortened V by 6 bases and J by 2 bases, and 13 bases separated the two germline ends. The germline CDR1 and CDR2 sequences are MNHNS and SASEGT. The DNA for the CDR3 is TGTGCCAGCAGCCCGTGGCTAGATCAAGAGACCCAGTACTTC. Translation: CASSPWLDQETQYF.

This chain links TRBV29-1 with TRBJ2-1; D possibly matches TRBD1 or TRBD2 (5 bases each). Germline values: CDR1 SQVTM, CDR2 ANQGSEA. The CDR3 loop spans 14 amino acids. Trimming took off 4 bases at V and 2 bases at J, with 12 bases between the two ends. The CDR3 reads CSVGGRDPYNEQFF. CDR3 bases: TGCAGCGTTGGAGGCAGGGACCCCTACAATGAGCAGTTCTTC.

This chain links TRBV19 with TRBJ2-2; D remains ambiguous. In germline, CDR1 is LNHDA, CDR2 SQIVND (reference sequence). V lost 2 bases, J lost 8 bases, and 9 bases lay in between. The CDR3 has 13 residues. The CDR3 protein is CASSIIGAGELFF. In DNA form, the CDR3 reads TGTGCCAGTAGTATAATTGGTGCAGGGGAGCTGTTTTTT.

The J gene is TRBJ1-5, the V gene TRBV2; D may be TRBD1 (6 bases). The CDR3 sequence is 15 residues long. V was pared by 3 bases and J by 0 bases, with 9 bases between. Germline loops: CDR1 SNHLY, CDR2 FYNNEI. CDR3 bases: TGTGCCAGCAGTGACGGGACACATAGCAATCAGCCCCAGCATTTT. This gives the protein CASSDGTHSNQPQHF.

The genes are TRBV27 and TRBJ2-2; no clear D gene. Trimming removed 1 base at V and 0 bases at J, with 9 bases between. The CDR3 has 16 amino acids. Germline CDR1 is MNHEY and CDR2 is SMNVEV (reference sequence). CDR3 residues: CASSLLTPANTGELFF. The DNA of the CDR3 is TGTGCCAGCAGTTTATTGACGCCCGCGAACACCGGGGAGCTGTTTTTT.

This chain connects TRBV4-1 to TRBJ1-2, with unresolved D. V lost 1 base and J 6 bases, leaving 9 bases between the germline ends. Germline values: CDR1 MGHRA, CDR2 YSYEKL. CDR3 length: 13 residues. CDR3 DNA: TGCGCCAGCAGCCAAGTCGGGTGGGATGGCTACACCTTC. Translated, it gives CASSQVGWDGYTF.

The CDR3 loop is CASRPGQDNSPLHF. CDR3 coding DNA: TGTGCCAGCAGACCGGGACAGGATAATTCACCCCTCCACTTT. V is TRBV6-1 and J is TRBJ1-6; 8 positions agree with TRBD1. CDR1 and CDR2 from the germline V gene are MNHNS and SASEGT. CDR3 length: 14 residues. J gave up 5 bases and V 6 bases, and 3 bases lay outside the gene matches.

The rearrangement joins TRBV2 to TRBJ1-6, with 9 nucleotides matching TRBD1. Germline CDR1 SNHLY, CDR2 FYNNEI. This CDR3 has 17 amino acids. With 8 bases clipped from V and 4 bases from J, the junction kept 12 bases outside the gene matches. CDR3 amino acids: CASLGTGLAIYNSPLHF. CDR3 nucleotides: TGTGCCAGCCTTGGGACAGGGTTGGCGATTTATAATTCACCCCTCCACTTT.

The rearrangement uses TRBV7-2 and TRBJ2-7; D is perhaps TRBD1 or TRBD2 (5 bases each). This CDR3 is 15 amino acids long. Trimming pared 5 bases from V and 0 bases from J, leaving 14 bases between. The germline V gene has CDR1 SGHTA and CDR2 FQGNSA. CDR3 nucleotides: TGTGCCAGCAGCCTTGGGACCCACAGCTCCTACGAGCAGTACTTC. Its protein product is CASSLGTHSSYEQYF.

This chain connects TRBV4-1 to TRBJ2-3; possible D gene TRBD1, 6 bases. V was trimmed by 3 bases and J by 3 bases, leaving 19 bases between them. Germline CDR1 is MGHRA and CDR2 is YSYEKL. This CDR3 region has 17 residues. The CDR3 spells CASSQDQGYVWTDTQYF. CDR3 bases: TGCGCCAGCAGCCAGGATCAGGGGTATGTGTGGACAGATACGCAGTATTTT.